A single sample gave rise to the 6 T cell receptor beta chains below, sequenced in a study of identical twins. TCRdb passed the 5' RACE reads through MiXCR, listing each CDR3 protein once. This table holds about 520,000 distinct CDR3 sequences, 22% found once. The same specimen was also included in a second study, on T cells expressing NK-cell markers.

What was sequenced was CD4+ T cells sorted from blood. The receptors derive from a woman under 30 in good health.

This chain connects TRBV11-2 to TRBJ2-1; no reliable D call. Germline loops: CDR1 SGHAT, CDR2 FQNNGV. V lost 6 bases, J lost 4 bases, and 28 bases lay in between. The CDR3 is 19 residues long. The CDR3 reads CASRGRALLVGPKYNEQFF. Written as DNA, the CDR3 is TGTGCCAGCAGGGGCCGGGCCCTACTTGTGGGTCCCAAATACAATGAGCAGTTCTTC.

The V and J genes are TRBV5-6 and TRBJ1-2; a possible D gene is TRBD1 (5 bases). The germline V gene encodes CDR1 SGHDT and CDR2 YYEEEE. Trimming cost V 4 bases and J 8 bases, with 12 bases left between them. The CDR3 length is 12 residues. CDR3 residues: CASSPSGVGYTF. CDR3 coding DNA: TGTGCCAGCAGCCCGTCGGGGGTCGGCTACACCTTC.

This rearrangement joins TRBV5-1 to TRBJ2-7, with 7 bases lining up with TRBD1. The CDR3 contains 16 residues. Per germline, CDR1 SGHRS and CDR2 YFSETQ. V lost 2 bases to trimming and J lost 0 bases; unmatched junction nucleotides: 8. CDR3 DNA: TGCGCCAGCAGCTTATTTACAGGGGATGGCTCCTACGAGCAGTACTTC. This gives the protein CASSLFTGDGSYEQYF.

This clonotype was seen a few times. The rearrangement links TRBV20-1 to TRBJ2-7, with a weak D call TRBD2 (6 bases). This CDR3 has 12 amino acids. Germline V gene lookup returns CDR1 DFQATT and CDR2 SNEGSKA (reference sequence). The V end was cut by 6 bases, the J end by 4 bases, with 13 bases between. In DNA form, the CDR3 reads TGCAGTGCGACTAGTAGCACGTACGAGCAGTACTTC. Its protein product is CSATSSTYEQYF.

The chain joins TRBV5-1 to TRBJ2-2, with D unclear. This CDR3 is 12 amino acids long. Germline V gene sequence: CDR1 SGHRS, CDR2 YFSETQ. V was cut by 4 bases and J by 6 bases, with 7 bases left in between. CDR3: CASSLNSGELFF. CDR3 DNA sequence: TGCGCCAGCAGCCTCAACTCCGGGGAGCTGTTTTTT.

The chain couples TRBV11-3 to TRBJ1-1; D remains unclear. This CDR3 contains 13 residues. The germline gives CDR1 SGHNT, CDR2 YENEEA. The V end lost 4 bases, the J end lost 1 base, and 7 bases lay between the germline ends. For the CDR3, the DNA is TGTGCCAGCAGCTCCGAGGGGAACACTGAAGCTTTCTTT. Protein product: CASSSEGNTEAFF.